The next 23 T cell receptor beta chains were all read from a single sample in a study of blood T cells in healthy people across ages. For the second PCR, which ran for roughly 6 to 11 cycles, a sample-barcoded 5' primer and a J-beta primer mix were used. Via MiXCR, TCRdb re-called the 5' RACE reads, giving one row per CDR3 protein. The sample lists 1,100,000 or so distinct CDR3 sequences; more than 40% were seen once. Sequenced: blood. These receptor sequences come from a woman aged 55 to 70 in good health.

V gene TRBV7-6 combines with J gene TRBJ2-3; D is perhaps TRBD1 (7 bases). Trimming removed 3 bases from V and 4 bases from J, with 11 bases in between. CDR3 length equals 14 residues. The V gene's germline CDR1 is SGHVS and CDR2 FNYEAQ. The CDR3 DNA follows: TGTGCCAGCAGCTTCCAGGGGGGCCCAGATACGCAGTATTTT. It specifies CASSFQGGPDTQYF. Full variable domain (rest looked up from reference TRBV7-6 and TRBJ2-3): GAGVSQSPRYKVTKRGQDVALRCDPISGHVSLYWYRQALGQGPEFLTYFNYEAQQDKSGLPNDRFSAERPEGSISTLTIQRTEQRDSAMYRCASSFQGGPDTQYFGPGTRLTVL.

Details on this clonotype: Compared with germline, one end of the junction differs, possibly owing to a read error. The chain carries TRBV6-5 and TRBJ2-5; tentatively, D is TRBD1 (6 bases). Germline CDR1 and CDR2: MNHEY and SVGAGI. This CDR3 is 13 amino acids long. CDR3 residues: CASSHTGQETRYF. The DNA for the CDR3 is TGTGCCAGCAGTCATACAGGGCAAGAGACCCGGTACTTC.

This clonotype was seen more than once but under ten times. This chain joins TRBV20-1 and TRBJ2-5, with 10 bases aligning to TRBD1. V shed 2 bases and J 4 bases; nucleotides not matched to a gene: 7. The CDR3 has 15 amino acids. Germline values: CDR1 DFQATT, CDR2 SNEGSKA (reference sequence). This CDR3 is CSARRWGQGSETQYF. In DNA, the CDR3 is TGCAGTGCTAGAAGGTGGGGACAGGGGTCAGAGACCCAGTACTTC.

The chain uses TRBV4-1 and TRBJ2-1, with a possible D match to TRBD2 (6 bases). This CDR3 has 17 residues. Germline assignment: CDR1 MGHRA and CDR2 YSYEKL. V lost 0 bases and J lost 8, with 20 bases in between. The CDR3 reads CASSQERTGEGWDEQFF. The CDR3 bases are TGCGCCAGCAGCCAAGAGAGGACGGGAGAGGGTTGGGATGAGCAGTTCTTC.

The chain is built from TRBV12-3 or TRBV12-4 and TRBJ2-7; TRBD2 aligns across 8 bases. With 7 bases clipped from V and 2 bases from J, the junction kept 7 bases outside the gene matches. The length of the CDR3 is 14 residues. The CDR3 protein is CASTGRAGAYEQYF. Here the CDR3 DNA reads TGTGCCAGCACGGGCCGAGCGGGAGCCTACGAGCAGTACTTC.

A few counts support this clonotype. The J gene is TRBJ2-7, the V gene TRBV11-2; perhaps TRBD2 as D (6 bases). The CDR3 runs to 13 residues. Germline CDR1 is SGHAT and CDR2 is FQNNGV. V lost 3 bases and J 7 bases, leaving 13 bases between the germline ends. The CDR3 sequence is CASSFKVGGEQYF. CDR3 coding DNA: TGTGCCAGCAGCTTTAAGGTCGGAGGGGAGCAGTACTTC.

This clonotype was detected only a few times. J is TRBJ2-7 and V is TRBV6-5; 7 positions agree with TRBD1. V dropped 7 bases and J dropped 0; count of bases not matched to a gene: 12. The CDR3 contains 16 residues. Looked up from germline, CDR1 is MNHEY and CDR2 is SVGAGI. DNA of the CDR3: TGTGCCAGCAAGACCCTTCGACAGGGTTCCTCCTACGAGCAGTACTTC. It translates to CASKTLRQGSSYEQYF.

This clonotype was seen a single time. The V and J genes are TRBV29-1 and TRBJ2-4, with a weak D call TRBD2 (6 bases). The J call may be incorrect, as the DNA end agrees better with TRBJ2-7. Germline CDR1 SQVTM, CDR2 ANQGSEA. The CDR3 length is 13 residues. CDR3 DNA: TGCAGCGTTGAAGGTCGGGGAGGCTACGAGCAGTACTTC. The encoded protein is CSVEGRGGYEQYF.

In its sample, this clonotype was seen a few times. The genes are TRBV4-2 and TRBJ2-7; TRBD2 agrees at 10 bases. Germline loops: CDR1 LGHNA, CDR2 YNFKEQ. This CDR3 is built from 14 residues. V lost 5 bases and J lost 1; bases outside the gene matches: 2. In nucleotides, the CDR3 is TGTGCCAGCAGCGGACTAGCGGAATCCTACGAGCAGTACTTC. It encodes CASSGLAESYEQYF.

A word on this clonotype: The junction differs from germline at one of its ends, possibly a read error. V gene TRBV2 combines with J gene TRBJ1-2, with D unclear. Per the germline V gene, CDR1 is SNHLY and CDR2 is FYNNEI. The CDR3 is made up of 12 amino acids. The chain's CDR3 is CGSLGENYGYTF. The CDR3 nucleotides read TGTGGCAGCCTCGGGGAGAACTATGGCTACACCTTC.

This clonotype was counted a few times. J is TRBJ2-6 and V is TRBV7-9, with 7 nucleotides matching TRBD1. The germline CDR1 and CDR2 sequences are SEHNR and FQNEAQ (reference sequence). This CDR3 region has 17 residues. With 5 bases clipped from V and 2 bases from J, the junction kept 9 bases outside the gene matches. As DNA, the CDR3 is TGTGCCAGCAGCCCCCGGACAGGAATCGCTGGGGCCAACGTCCTGACTTTC. The encoded protein is CASSPRTGIAGANVLTF.

This clonotype has a count of ten or more. The genes are TRBV20-1 and TRBJ2-5, with D possibly being TRBD1 (5 bases). With 6 bases removed from V and 4 bases from J, the gap between germline ends came to 18 bases. Germline lookup yields CDR1 DFQATT and CDR2 SNEGSKA (reference sequence). The CDR3 is 14 residues long. The DNA of the CDR3 is TGCAGTGCCGATATGGCAGGGTTTGGAGAGACCCAGTACTTC. This sequence encodes CSADMAGFGETQYF.

The J gene is TRBJ1-1, the V gene TRBV29-1; TRBD1 is a possible D gene (5 bases). Germline V gives CDR1 SQVTM, CDR2 ANQGSEA. Trimming cost V 3 bases and J 1 base, with 15 bases left between them. The CDR3 extends over 15 amino acids. CDR3 sequence: CSVERYRGPNTEAFF. The CDR3 bases are TGCAGCGTTGAGCGGTATCGGGGCCCGAACACTGAAGCTTTCTTT.

J is TRBJ2-7 and V is TRBV11-2, with TRBD2 identical over 9 bases. This CDR3 comprises 15 residues. V lost 0 bases and J lost 3; bases outside the gene matches: 3. Germline V gene sequence: CDR1 SGHAT, CDR2 FQNNGV. CDR3 sequence reads: CASSLELAGNYEQYF. CDR3 nucleotides: TGTGCCAGCAGCTTAGAACTAGCGGGTAACTACGAGCAGTACTTC. Supplemented by reference TRBV11-2 and TRBJ2-7, the full variable domain reads EAGVAQSPRYKIIEKRQSVAFWCNPISGHATLYWYQQILGQGPKLLIQFQNNGVVDDSQLPKDRFSAERLKGVDSTLKIQPAKLEDSAVYLCASSLELAGNYEQYFGPGTRLTVT.

The chain links TRBV29-1 to TRBJ2-7; D possibly corresponds to TRBD2 (5 bases). With 4 bases removed from V and 1 base from J, the gap between germline ends came to 14 bases. The CDR3 runs 14 residues. Germline assignment: CDR1 SQVTM and CDR2 ANQGSEA. The DNA of the CDR3 is TGCAGCGTTGGGTTAGCGCATCGATCCTACGAGCAGTACTTC. Encoded protein: CSVGLAHRSYEQYF.

This chain links TRBV4-2 with TRBJ1-6; unclear D gene. The V gene lost 1 base and the J gene lost 0 bases, with 7 bases spanning the gap. The CDR3 has 16 amino acids. The germline V gene encodes CDR1 LGHNA and CDR2 YNFKEQ. CDR3: CASSQVRGSYNSPLHF. The CDR3 nucleotides read TGTGCCAGCAGCCAAGTTCGAGGCTCCTATAATTCACCCCTCCACTTT.

This clonotype appeared a few times. The rearrangement links TRBV4-1 to TRBJ1-2, with 8 bases that match TRBD1. V lost 2 bases to trimming and J lost 5 bases; unmatched junction nucleotides: 10. The CDR3 is 16 amino acids. From germline, CDR1 is MGHRA and CDR2 YSYEKL. CDR3 coding DNA: TGCGCCAGCAGCCAAAGTGGACAGGGAGCCCTTTATGGCTACACCTTC. Encoded protein: CASSQSGQGALYGYTF.

The V call is TRBV5-1, the J call TRBJ2-7; TRBD1 or TRBD2 may be the D gene (6 bases each). CDR3 length: 13 amino acids. Germline V lookup: CDR1 SGHRS, CDR2 YFSETQ. Trimming removed 3 bases at V and 2 bases at J, with 9 bases between. The CDR3 sequence: CASSWGDTYEQYF. The CDR3 DNA is TGCGCCAGCAGCTGGGGGGACACCTACGAGCAGTACTTC.

This clonotype has more than one count but fewer than ten. The junction departs from germline at one end; a sequencing error may be responsible. The J gene is TRBJ1-2, the V gene TRBV7-9; D call uncertain. Per germline, CDR1 SEHNR and CDR2 FQNEAQ (reference sequence). The CDR3 covers 12 residues. CDR3 in DNA: TGTGCCAGCAACGACCTGAACTCTGGCTACACCTTC. Residues: CASNDLNSGYTF.

V is TRBV11-2 and J is TRBJ2-2; 9 bases match TRBD2. The CDR3 has 17 residues. Germline V CDR1 and CDR2: SGHAT, FQNNGV. The ends lost 1 base at V and 5 bases at J; junction bases unmatched: 8. CDR3 amino acids: CASSLGGRTSETGELFF. DNA of the CDR3: TGTGCCAGCAGCTTAGGCGGGAGGACTAGCGAAACCGGGGAGCTGTTTTTT. The full variable domain, completed using reference TRBV11-2 and TRBJ2-2, is EAGVAQSPRYKIIEKRQSVAFWCNPISGHATLYWYQQILGQGPKLLIQFQNNGVVDDSQLPKDRFSAERLKGVDSTLKIQPAKLEDSAVYLCASSLGGRTSETGELFFGEGSRLTVL.

V and J are TRBV25-1 and TRBJ2-1; D gene unclear. The CDR3 totals 15 residues. Germline-derived CDR1 and CDR2 are MGHDK and SYGVNS. Trimming removed 6 bases at V and 4 bases at J, with 16 bases between. This CDR3 reads CASSISRNLYNEQFF. The CDR3 DNA sequence: TGTGCCAGCAGCATATCAAGGAACCTTTACAATGAGCAGTTCTTC.

The chain has TRBV12-3 or TRBV12-4 and TRBJ2-7; D not resolved. V was clipped by 5 bases and J by 3 bases, with 14 bases between them. The CDR3 extends over 14 amino acids. This chain's CDR3 is CASSVSGLHYEQYF. The CDR3 DNA follows: TGTGCCAGCAGTGTCTCCGGGCTACACTACGAGCAGTACTTC.

The chain joins TRBV7-2 to TRBJ2-1, with 10 positions matching TRBD2. The ends lost 5 bases at V and 5 bases at J; junction bases unmatched: 6. This CDR3 spans 15 amino acids. Germline CDR1 and CDR2: SGHTA and FQGNSA. The CDR3 sequence: CASSKSGRANNEQFF. The CDR3 nucleotides are TGTGCCAGCAGCAAGAGCGGGAGGGCCAACAATGAGCAGTTCTTC.